Listed here are 8 T cell receptor beta chains from one sample, sequenced in a study of OX40 agonist ivuxolimab in advanced cancers. Some clones are missing from TCRdb's copy, which holds only in-frame ones; the method was immunoSEQ multiplex PCR. This sample carries 75,000 to 95,000 clones, around 92% of them seen once, and the ten largest clones take approximately 10%. This specimen was CD4+ or CD8+ T cells sorted from blood, taken in a trial of the OX40 agonist ivuxolimab. Receptor source: an adult with an advanced solid tumor such as melanoma, head and neck, liver or kidney cancer.

This rearrangement joins TRBV6-5 to TRBJ2-7, with D tentatively TRBD1 (6 bases). The CDR3 spans 15 residues. The germline V and J ends were trimmed by 0 bases and 7 bases, with 16 bases remaining between them. Germline CDR1 and CDR2: MNHEY and SVGAGI. Here the CDR3 reads CASSYSTGQTGEQYF. Here the CDR3 DNA reads TGTGCCAGCAGTTACTCTACTGGACAGACTGGAGAGCAGTACTTC.

This clone was recorded once. The J gene is TRBJ2-7, the V gene TRBV15; possibly TRBD2 for D (9 bases). Per germline, CDR1 LNHNV and CDR2 YYDKDF (reference sequence). The CDR3 loop spans 18 amino acids. Trimming shortened V by 5 bases and J by 6 bases, and 29 bases separated the two germline ends. CDR3 nucleotides: TGTGCCACCAGCGGGGAGGGACAGGCGGGACTAGCCGGCCTCGAGCAGTACTTC. It encodes CATSGEGQAGLAGLEQYF.

This clone was detected only once. The chain employs TRBV25-1 and TRBJ2-2, with 11 nucleotides matching TRBD1. The CDR3 runs to 17 residues. J was trimmed by 4 bases and V by 3 bases; bases with no gene match: 7. Germline CDR1 MGHDK, CDR2 SYGVNS. This CDR3 is CASSEDRGLGGTGELFF. CDR3 bases: TGTGCCAGCAGTGAGGACAGGGGGCTTGGCGGCACCGGGGAGCTGTTTTTT.

V gene TRBV27 combines with J gene TRBJ2-1, with 16 bases lining up with TRBD2. Germline CDR1 MNHEY, CDR2 SMNVEV (reference sequence). After removal of 4 bases from V and 6 bases from J, the junction contained 3 bases not matched to a gene. There are 16 residues in the CDR3. The CDR3 coding sequence is TGTGCCAGCAGTTCCGGGACTAGCGGGGGGGGCAATGAGCAGTTCTTC. This translates into CASSSGTSGGGNEQFF.

The chain uses TRBV10-2 and TRBJ1-1, with D perhaps matching TRBD1 (5 bases). The CDR3 is 13 amino acids. Germline V gene sequence: CDR1 WSHSY, CDR2 SAAADI. Trimming took 6 bases from V and 0 from J, leaving 8 bases between them. Written as DNA, the CDR3 is TGCGCCAGCAGGGGGGGGATGAACACTGAAGCTTTCTTT. Amino acid sequence: CASRGGMNTEAFF.

The chain recombines TRBV28 with TRBJ1-6; D gene unclear. Germline V CDR1 and CDR2: MDHEN, SYDVKM. V was clipped by 7 bases and J by 7 bases, with 11 bases between them. The CDR3 sequence is 13 residues long. The CDR3 protein is CASNEQRNSPLHF. The CDR3 nucleotides are TGTGCCAGCAATGAACAGAGGAATTCACCCCTCCACTTT.

This chain joins TRBV5-1 and TRBJ2-3; D not resolved. The CDR3 spans 11 residues. Trimming cost V 4 bases and J 4 bases, with 4 bases left between them. Germline V lookup: CDR1 SGHRS, CDR2 YFSETQ. The CDR3 region is CASSVPDTQYF. CDR3 in DNA: TGCGCCAGCAGCGTGCCAGATACGCAGTATTTT.

The genes are TRBV19 and TRBJ2-4, with no clear D. V was pared by 1 base and J by 0 bases, with 10 bases between. The length of the CDR3 is 16 residues. Germline V CDR1 and CDR2: LNHDA, SQIVND (reference sequence). CDR3 protein: CASSIAPGLAKNIQYF. The CDR3 DNA follows: TGTGCCAGTAGTATAGCGCCAGGTCTAGCCAAAAACATTCAGTACTTC. The full variable domain, in which reference TRBV19 and TRBJ2-4 provide the parts outside the CDR3, is DGGITQSPKYLFRKEGQNVTLSCEQNLNHDAMYWYRQDPGQGLRLIYYSQIVNDFQKGDIAEGYSVSREKKESFPLTVTSAQKNPTAFYLCASSIAPGLAKNIQYFGAGTRLSVL.